This T cell receptor beta chain originates from a study of T-cell reconstitution after alpha-beta-depleted transplantation in children. The V gene's germline CDR1 is SGHAT and CDR2 FQNNGV. The V segment lost 5 bases and the J segment 5 bases; nucleotides outside the gene matches: 9. The CDR3 contains 15 residues. Whole-study results and caveats: The high TCRbeta diversity at day 60 in some patients came from surviving recipient T cells and thymic progenitors. Diversity and T-cell counts at one year after transplant derived mostly from new T cells. Several hundred expanded graft clones reportedly supplied alpha-beta T cells about two months after transplant.

Points on this clonotype: Its antigen is not known.

TCRbeta library construction was performed incorporating unique molecular identifiers. TCRdb re-derived calls from the PCR reads in MiXCR, one entry per CDR3 protein. The repertoire includes fewer than 550,000 distinct CDR3 sequences, roughly 11% of them detected once, and around 15% sits in the top ten. The chain recombines TRBV11-2 with TRBJ2-5, with 9 bases that match TRBD1. This sequence originates from a female patient younger than 10 who had a stem cell transplant for aplastic anemia, so the T cells may come from the graft donor. The source material was PBMCs, mostly from graft donor cells, sampled 180 days after TCRalphabeta/CD19-depleted stem cell transplant. The CDR3 protein is CASSGYRTGDETQYF. The CDR3 DNA reads TGTGCCAGCAGCGGTTACCGGACAGGGGATGAGACCCAGTACTTC.